The 7 T cell receptor beta chains in this list originate from one sample, sequenced in a study of T cells in Graves' hyperthyroidism and ophthalmopathy. The TCR beta CDR3 regions underwent amplification using RNA transcripts as the source. TCR CDR3 regions were first amplified by RT-PCR with HTBI primers. One entry per CDR3 protein results from TCRdb running MiXCR on the multiplex PCR reads. Of 300,000 to 500,000 distinct CDR3 sequences in the sample, roughly 13% were seen once. Sequenced material: blood. These receptors all come from a man in his fifties or sixties with Graves' ophthalmopathy.

This clonotype was counted ten times or more. V gene TRBV11-3 combines with J gene TRBJ1-1; possible D gene TRBD1, 5 bases. The CDR3 extends over 14 amino acids. V lost 5 bases to trimming and J lost 1 base, with 11 bases between them. The germline V gene has CDR1 SGHNT and CDR2 YENEEA. CDR3 amino acids: CASSLPTENTEAFF. CDR3 nucleotide sequence: TGTGCCAGCAGCCTACCGACAGAGAACACTGAAGCTTTCTTT.

The chain combines TRBV7-3 with TRBJ2-1; no clear D. Trimming cost V 3 bases and J 0 bases, with 12 bases left between them. Per germline, CDR1 SGHTA and CDR2 FQGTGA. This CDR3 contains 16 residues. Here the CDR3 reads CASSLNPDLSYNEQFF. DNA of the CDR3: TGTGCCAGCAGCTTGAACCCGGACCTCTCCTACAATGAGCAGTTCTTC.

The table lists this clonotype with a few counts. The J gene is TRBJ2-5, the V gene TRBV29-1, with TRBD2 identical over 8 bases. CDR3 length equals 13 residues. CDR1 and CDR2 (germline): SQVTM, ANQGSEA. Germline trimming cut 4 bases from V and 4 bases from J; bases unmatched to any gene: 5. The CDR3, as DNA: TGCAGCGTTGTCACTAGCGGACGAGAGACCCAGTACTTC. Translated: CSVVTSGRETQYF.

This clonotype has at least ten counts. The rearrangement uses TRBV20-1 and TRBJ2-7; weak D call: TRBD1 (6 bases). The CDR3 has 14 amino acids. V gave up 3 bases and J gave up 7 bases, with 19 bases separating them. The V gene's germline CDR1 is DFQATT and CDR2 SNEGSKA (reference sequence). In nucleotides, the CDR3 is TGCAGTGCTAGCAGGGGCCCGTCTAAGGGGGAGCAGTACTTC. Its protein product is CSASRGPSKGEQYF.

This clonotype was observed at least ten times. This rearrangement joins TRBV5-6 to TRBJ2-7; 9 positions match TRBD1. The germline gives CDR1 SGHDT, CDR2 YYEEEE. The V gene end was trimmed by 4 bases and the J gene end by 6 bases; junction bases not matched to a gene: 5. There are 13 residues in the CDR3. The CDR3 reads CASSAGTGSEQYF. The CDR3 region has the DNA TGTGCCAGCAGCGCGGGGACAGGGAGCGAGCAGTACTTC.

This clonotype appeared many times. The rearrangement uses TRBV3-1 and TRBJ1-3; D ambiguous. Trimming took 1 base from V and 1 from J, leaving 5 bases between them. The CDR3 totals 14 residues. Germline values: CDR1 LGHDT, CDR2 YNNKEL (reference sequence). CDR3 protein: CASSQGQSGNTIYF. The CDR3 bases are TGTGCCAGCAGCCAAGGGCAGTCTGGAAACACCATATATTTT.

In its sample, this clonotype was seen a few times. The chain is built from TRBV7-6 and TRBJ1-5; 7 bases agree with TRBD1. V gave up 5 bases and J gave up 5 bases; unmatched junction bases: 3. The CDR3 is made up of 13 amino acids. Per germline, CDR1 SGHVS and CDR2 FNYEAQ. This CDR3 is CASSLGQHQPQHF. The CDR3, as DNA: TGTGCCAGCAGCCTGGGACAGCATCAGCCCCAGCATTTT.